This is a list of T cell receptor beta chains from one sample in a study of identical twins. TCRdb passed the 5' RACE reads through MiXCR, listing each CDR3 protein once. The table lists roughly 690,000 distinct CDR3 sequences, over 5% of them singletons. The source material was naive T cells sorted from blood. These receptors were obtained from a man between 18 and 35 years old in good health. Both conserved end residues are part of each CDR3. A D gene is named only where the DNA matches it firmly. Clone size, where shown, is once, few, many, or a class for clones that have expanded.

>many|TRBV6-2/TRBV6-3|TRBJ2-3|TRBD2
CASSYSRTSGSGRPDTQYF
TGTGCCAGCAGTTACTCAAGGACTAGCGGGAGTGGCCGCCCAGATACGCAGTATTTT
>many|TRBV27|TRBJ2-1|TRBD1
CASSFTHRGSEQFF
TGTGCCAGCAGTTTCACACACAGGGGAAGCGAGCAGTTCTTC
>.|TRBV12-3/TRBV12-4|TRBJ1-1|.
CASHEGGTEAFF
TGTGCCAGCCATGAGGGTGGCACTGAAGCTTTCTTT
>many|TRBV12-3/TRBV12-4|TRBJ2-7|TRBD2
CASSATSGRATEQYF
TGTGCCAGCAGCGCTACTAGCGGGAGGGCAACCGAGCAGTACTTC
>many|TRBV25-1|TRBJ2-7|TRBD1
CASSDDRATYEQYF
TGTGCCAGCAGTGATGACAGGGCCACCTACGAGCAGTACTTC
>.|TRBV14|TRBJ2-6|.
CTSSQGPVQTGANVLTF
TGTACCAGCAGCCAAGGTCCCGTCCAGACCGGGGCCAACGTCCTGACTTTC
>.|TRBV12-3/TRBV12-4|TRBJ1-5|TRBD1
CASSFTGAGQPQHF
TGTGCCAGCAGTTTTACAGGGGCAGGTCAGCCCCAGCATTTT
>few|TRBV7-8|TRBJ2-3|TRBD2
CASSPTSGDSTDTQYF
TGTGCCAGCAGCCCTACCAGCGGGGATAGCACAGATACGCAGTATTTT
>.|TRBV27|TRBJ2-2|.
CASSYFWGDTGELFF
TGTGCCAGCAGTTATTTCTGGGGGGACACCGGGGAGCTGTTTTTT
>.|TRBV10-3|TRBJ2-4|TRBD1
CAISDHRQGKDIQYF
TGTGCCATCAGTGACCACCGACAGGGGAAGGACATTCAGTACTTC
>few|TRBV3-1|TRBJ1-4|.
CASSQVAGREKLFF
TGTGCCAGCAGCCAAGTCGCAGGCCGGGAAAAACTGTTTTTT
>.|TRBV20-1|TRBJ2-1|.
CSASRESLYNDQFF
TGCAGTGCTAGCAGGGAGTCTCTCTACAATGACCAGTTCTTC
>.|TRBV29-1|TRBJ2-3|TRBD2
CSAGAGGGADTQYF
TGCAGCGCGGGAGCGGGAGGGGGCGCAGATACGCAGTATTTT
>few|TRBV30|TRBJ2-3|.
CAWSDTSVSTDTQYF
TGTGCCTGGAGCGACACAAGTGTAAGCACAGATACGCAGTATTTT
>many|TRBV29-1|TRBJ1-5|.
CSVARGADQPQHF
TGCAGCGTTGCCCGGGGGGCGGATCAGCCCCAGCATTTT
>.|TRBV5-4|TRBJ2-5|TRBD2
CASSFAEASGQETQYF
TGTGCCAGCAGCTTTGCCGAGGCTAGCGGCCAAGAGACCCAGTACTTC
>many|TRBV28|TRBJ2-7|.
CASSPAATYEQYF
TGTGCCAGCAGTCCTGCGGCCACCTACGAGCAGTACTTC
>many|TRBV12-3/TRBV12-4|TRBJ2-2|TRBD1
CASSHGQGTGELFF
TGTGCCAGCAGCCATGGACAGGGGACCGGGGAGCTGTTTTTT
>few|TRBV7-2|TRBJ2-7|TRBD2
CASSAGTSGGYEQYF
TGTGCCAGCAGCGCAGGGACTAGCGGAGGCTACGAGCAGTACTTC
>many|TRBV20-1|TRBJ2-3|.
CSAVGRQGGNTQYF
TGCAGTGCCGTGGGTCGGCAGGGAGGCAATACGCAGTATTTT
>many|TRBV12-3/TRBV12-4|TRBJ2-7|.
CASRKYSYEQYF
TGTGCCAGCAGAAAATACAGCTACGAGCAGTACTTC
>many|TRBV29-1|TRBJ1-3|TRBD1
CSAIGQGPGNTIYF
TGCAGCGCGATCGGACAGGGTCCCGGAAACACCATATATTTT
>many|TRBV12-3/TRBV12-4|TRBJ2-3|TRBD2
CASRLTSGSADTQYF
TGTGCCAGCAGGCTGACTAGCGGGAGTGCAGATACGCAGTATTTT
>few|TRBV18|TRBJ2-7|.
CASSKGDTSRLYEQYF
TGTGCCAGCTCAAAAGGGGACACCTCAAGATTATACGAGCAGTACTTC
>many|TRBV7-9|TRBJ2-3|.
CASGLEGPDTQYF
TGTGCCAGCGGTCTCGAAGGACCAGATACGCAGTATTTT
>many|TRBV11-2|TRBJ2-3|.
CASSENRGTDTQYF
TGTGCCAGCAGCGAGAACCGGGGCACAGATACGCAGTATTTT
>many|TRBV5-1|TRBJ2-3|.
CASREGGTDTQYF
TGCGCCAGCAGGGAGGGGGGCACAGATACGCAGTATTTT
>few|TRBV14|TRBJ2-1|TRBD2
CASSQVENFLGLRNEQFF
TGTGCCAGCAGCCAAGTCGAGAACTTTCTGGGACTAAGGAATGAGCAGTTCTTC
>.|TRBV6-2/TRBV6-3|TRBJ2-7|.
CASSYSGGRQGIPYEQYF
TGTGCCAGCAGTTACTCGGGGGGACGGCAGGGTATCCCCTACGAGCAGTACTTC
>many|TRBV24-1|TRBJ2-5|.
CATSTGSETQYF
TGTGCCACCAGCACAGGCTCGGAGACCCAGTACTTC
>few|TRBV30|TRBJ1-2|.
CAWSDRAYGYTF
TGTGCCTGGAGTGACAGAGCCTATGGCTACACCTTC
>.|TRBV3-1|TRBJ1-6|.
CASSQATGGLNSALHF
TGTGCCAGCAGCCAAGCCACGGGGGGCCTAAATTCGGCCCTCCACTTT
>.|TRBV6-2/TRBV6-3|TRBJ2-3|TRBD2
CASSFSGRLDTQYF
TGTGCCAGCAGCTTTAGCGGGAGGCTGGATACGCAGTATTTT
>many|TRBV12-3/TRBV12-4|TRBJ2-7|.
CASSLGLRPYEQYF
TGTGCCAGCAGCTTGGGACTGAGGCCCTACGAGCAGTACTTC